What follows are 10 T cell receptor beta chains derived from one specimen sequenced in a study of regulatory T cells in long-lasting Graves disease. Arm-PCR of CDR3 regions with iRepertoire HTBI primers generated TCR beta libraries. TCRdb re-analysed the multiplex PCR reads in MiXCR, keeping a single row per CDR3 protein. The sample has roughly 380,000 distinct CDR3 sequences; 16% are singletons. Time point noted: newly diagnosed GD, antithyroid drugs for less than 3 months. The TCR library was made from RNA that had been extracted from PBMCs in TRIzol. The sample also formed part of further work on T cells in Graves' hyperthyroidism and ophthalmopathy.

The material sequenced was peripheral blood mononuclear cells (PBMCs), taken at new diagnosis, from a patient treated with antithyroid drugs. These TCRs come from a man in his forties with Graves disease.

This clonotype was observed a handful of times. The chain is built from TRBV20-1 and TRBJ1-2, with TRBD1 matching over 11 bases. CDR1 and CDR2 from the germline V gene are DFQATT and SNEGSKA (reference sequence). V gave up 5 bases and J gave up 3 bases; unmatched junction bases: 5. The CDR3 has 14 residues. The CDR3 sequence is CSARSGQGDYGYTF. Here the CDR3 DNA reads TGCAGTGCTCGCTCGGGACAGGGGGACTATGGCTACACCTTC.

In this sample, this clonotype turned up many times. The rearrangement links TRBV5-5 to TRBJ1-1; D remains ambiguous. This CDR3 has 17 amino acids. Germline V gene data show CDR1 as SGHKS and CDR2 as YYEKEE (reference sequence). Trimming removed 0 bases from V and 5 bases from J, with 20 bases in between. The CDR3 reads CASSLGPGSGRRTEAFF. The CDR3 DNA reads as TGTGCCAGCAGCTTGGGGCCCGGATCGGGCAGGAGGACTGAAGCTTTCTTT. The full variable domain, rest sourced from reference TRBV5-5 and TRBJ1-1, is DAGVTQSPTHLIKTRGQQVTLRCSPISGHKSVSWYQQVLGQGPQFIFQYYEKEERGRGNFPDRFSARQFPNYSSELNVNALLLGDSALYLCASSLGPGSGRRTEAFFGQGTRLTVV.

This clonotype has ten or more counts. The chain uses TRBV28 and TRBJ2-7; 11 bases are a match to TRBD2. This CDR3 is built from 15 residues. Germline CDR1 and CDR2: MDHEN and SYDVKM. J gave up 3 bases and V 6 bases, and 7 bases lay outside the gene matches. CDR3 DNA sequence: TGTGCCAGCAGGCCTACTAGCGGGGGTCGCTACGAGCAGTACTTC. It yields the protein CASRPTSGGRYEQYF.

V and J are TRBV28 and TRBJ1-3; TRBD1 agrees at 9 bases. The CDR3 is 16 residues long. Germline assignment: CDR1 MDHEN and CDR2 SYDVKM. V lost 6 bases, J lost 7 bases, and 13 bases stayed unmatched. For the CDR3, the DNA is TGTGCCAGCAGCCACCGGGACAGGGTGTCGGGTAACACCATATATTTT. This gives the protein CASSHRDRVSGNTIYF.

This clonotype was found many times. The gene calls are TRBV29-1 and TRBJ1-1; no clear D. CDR1 SQVTM and CDR2 ANQGSEA come from the germline V gene. The CDR3 length is 10 residues. The germline V and J ends were trimmed by 5 bases and 7 bases, with 8 bases remaining between them. The CDR3 spells CSVRYGEAFF. In nucleotides, the CDR3 is TGCAGCGTTAGGTACGGTGAAGCTTTCTTT.

Turning to this clonotype: The missing conserved phenylalanine or tryptophan at the end of this CDR3 makes a read error likely. The CDR3 nucleotides are TGTGCCAGCAGCCCACAGGGTCAAGAGACCCAGTACTCC. It codes for CASSPQGQETQYS. The chain links TRBV2 to TRBJ2-5; a possible D gene is TRBD1 (6 bases). The V gene's germline CDR1 is SNHLY and CDR2 FYNNEI. This CDR3 contains 13 residues. V was shortened by 6 bases and J by 2 bases, with 10 bases between the two germline ends.

This clonotype was seen ten or more times. The chain uses TRBV6-1 and TRBJ2-1; TRBD2 matches at 14 bases. CDR3 length: 16 residues. Germline V gene sequence: CDR1 MNHNS, CDR2 SASEGT. The J segment lost 7 bases and the V segment lost 6 bases, leaving 8 bases of the junction unmatched. The CDR3 loop is CASRLHGTSGGNEQFF. The CDR3 DNA sequence: TGTGCCAGCAGACTTCACGGGACTAGCGGGGGAAATGAGCAGTTCTTC.

The sample holds a few counts of this clonotype. The rearrangement uses TRBV4-1 and TRBJ2-5; D not resolved. Germline loops: CDR1 MGHRA, CDR2 YSYEKL. This CDR3 contains 13 residues. V was cut by 5 bases and J by 4 bases, with 11 bases left in between. The CDR3 coding sequence is TGCGCCAGCAGCGCTAACGTCAGAGAGACCCAGTACTTC. Translating gives CASSANVRETQYF.

This clonotype has a single count. V usage is TRBV7-9 and J usage is TRBJ1-1, with D hard to call. CDR3 length: 13 amino acids. Germline V lookup: CDR1 SEHNR, CDR2 FQNEAQ (reference sequence). Trimming stripped 5 bases from V and 4 bases from J, with 11 bases between. CDR3 coding DNA: TGTGCCAGCAGCCTCACATTTAGCACTGAAGCTTTCTTT. Translation gives CASSLTFSTEAFF.

This clonotype has only one observation. A read error may be the cause here, since a much bigger clone is one base away. The chain employs TRBV5-1 and TRBJ2-5, with D unclear. Germline V CDR1 and CDR2: SGHRS, YFSETQ. The CDR3 length is 15 residues. The CDR3 protein is CASSLGHGSQEAQYF. The CDR3 DNA follows: TGCGCCAGCAGCTTGGGGCATGGGTCCCAAGAGGCCCAGTACTTC.